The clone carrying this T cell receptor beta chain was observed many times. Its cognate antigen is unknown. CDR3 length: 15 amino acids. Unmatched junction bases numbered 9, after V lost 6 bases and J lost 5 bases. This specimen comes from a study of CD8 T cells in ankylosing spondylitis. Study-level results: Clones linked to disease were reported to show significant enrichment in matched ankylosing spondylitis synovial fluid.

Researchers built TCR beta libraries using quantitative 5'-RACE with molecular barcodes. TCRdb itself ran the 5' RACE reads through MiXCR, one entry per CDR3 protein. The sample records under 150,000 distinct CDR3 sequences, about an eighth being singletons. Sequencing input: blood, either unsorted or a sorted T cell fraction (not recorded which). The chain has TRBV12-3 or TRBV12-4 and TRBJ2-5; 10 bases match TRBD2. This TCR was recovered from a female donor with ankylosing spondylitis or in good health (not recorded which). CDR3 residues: CASSLGLADGETQYF. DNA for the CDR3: TGTGCCAGCAGCCTAGGACTAGCGGATGGGGAGACCCAGTACTTC.